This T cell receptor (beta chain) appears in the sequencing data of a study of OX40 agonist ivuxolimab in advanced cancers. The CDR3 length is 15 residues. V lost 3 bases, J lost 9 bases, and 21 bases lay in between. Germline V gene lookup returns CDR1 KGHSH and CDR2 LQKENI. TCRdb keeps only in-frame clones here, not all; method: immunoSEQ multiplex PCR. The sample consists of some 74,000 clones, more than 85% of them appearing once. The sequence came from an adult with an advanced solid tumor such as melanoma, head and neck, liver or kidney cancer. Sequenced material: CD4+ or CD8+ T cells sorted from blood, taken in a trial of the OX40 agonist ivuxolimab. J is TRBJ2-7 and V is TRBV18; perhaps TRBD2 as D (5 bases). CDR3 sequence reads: CASSPLSETSNRQYF. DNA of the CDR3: TGTGCCAGCTCACCGCTTAGCGAGACCTCAAACCGGCAGTACTTC.